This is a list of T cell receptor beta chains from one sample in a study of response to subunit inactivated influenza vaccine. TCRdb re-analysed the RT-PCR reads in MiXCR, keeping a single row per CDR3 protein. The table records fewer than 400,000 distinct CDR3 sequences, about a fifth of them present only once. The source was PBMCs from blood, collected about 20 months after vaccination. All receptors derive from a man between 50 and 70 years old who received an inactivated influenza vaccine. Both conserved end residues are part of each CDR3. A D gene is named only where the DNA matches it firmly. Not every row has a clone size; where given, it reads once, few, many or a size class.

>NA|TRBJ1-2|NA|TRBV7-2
TGTGCCAGCAGCTTAGAGGGGTCCAGGGGTGGGTACGGCTACACCTTC
CASSLEGSRGGYGYTF
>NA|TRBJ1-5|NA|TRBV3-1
TGTGCCAGCAGCCAAACAGGGAACAATCAGCCCCAGCATTTT
CASSQTGNNQPQHF
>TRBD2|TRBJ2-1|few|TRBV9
TGTGCCAGCAGCGCAGCGGGAGGCCCCTACAATGAGCAGTTCTTC
CASSAAGGPYNEQFF
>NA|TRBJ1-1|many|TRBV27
TGTGCCAGCAGTTCCGACCGGGGGGGTTACACTGAAGCTTTCTTT
CASSSDRGGYTEAFF
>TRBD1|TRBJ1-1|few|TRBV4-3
TGCGCCAGCAGCCAAGAACGGAGAGACAGGGATTACACTGAAGCTTTCTTT
CASSQERRDRDYTEAFF
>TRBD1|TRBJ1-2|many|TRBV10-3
TGTGCCGCCCGGGACAGGGACTATGGCTACACCTTC
CAARDRDYGYTF
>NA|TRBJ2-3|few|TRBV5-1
TGCGCCAGCAGCTTGGAGTTAGCCGATACGCAGTATTTT
CASSLELADTQYF
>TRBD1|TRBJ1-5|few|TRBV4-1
TGCGCCAGCAGCCAAGACAGGGGGGCCTCGGGCAATCAGCCCCAGCATTTT
CASSQDRGASGNQPQHF
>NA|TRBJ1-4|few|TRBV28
TGTGCCAGCAGTTCCCCCCTGGGGGGGAATGAAAAACTGTTTTTT
CASSSPLGGNEKLFF
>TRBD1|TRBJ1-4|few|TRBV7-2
TGTGCCAGCAGCTCGGGACAGGTTAATGAAAAACTGTTTTTT
CASSSGQVNEKLFF
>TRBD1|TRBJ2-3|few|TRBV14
TGTGCCAGCAGCCAACGGACAGGGGGGTTCACAGATACGCAGTATTTT
CASSQRTGGFTDTQYF
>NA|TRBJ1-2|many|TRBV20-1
TGCAGTGGCCCCTGGTCCAACACACGAACCGATAACTATGGCTACACCTTC
CSGPWSNTRTDNYGYTF
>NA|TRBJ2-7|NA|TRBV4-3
TGCGCCAGCAGCCAAGAGGGGTCAGGGACCTACGAGCAGTACTTC
CASSQEGSGTYEQYF
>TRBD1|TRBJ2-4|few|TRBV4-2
TGTGCCAGCAGCGGACAGGGGTGGGGGATTCAGTACTTC
CASSGQGWGIQYF
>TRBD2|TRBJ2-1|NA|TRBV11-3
TGTGCCAGCAGCTTAGACGGGACTAGATTCAATGAGCAGTTCTTC
CASSLDGTRFNEQFF
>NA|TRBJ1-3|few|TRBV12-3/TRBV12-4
TGTGCCAGCAGACCTGCCAGAAACACCATATATTTT
CASRPARNTIYF
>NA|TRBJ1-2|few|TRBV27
TGTGCCAGCAGTTTAAACTTCCGGCATAACTATGGCTACACCTTC
CASSLNFRHNYGYTF
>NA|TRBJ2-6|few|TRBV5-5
TGTGCCAGCAGCCCTCTCCCTTCTGGGGCCAACGTCCTGACTTTC
CASSPLPSGANVLTF
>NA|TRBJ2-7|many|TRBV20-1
TGCAGTGGCCAGTCTAGGATCGGCTACGAGCAGTACTTC
CSGQSRIGYEQYF
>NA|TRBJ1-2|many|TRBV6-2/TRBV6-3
TGTGCCGTCGGTCTTTCCTCGGTCGGCTACACCTTC
CAVGLSSVGYTF
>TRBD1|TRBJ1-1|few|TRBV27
TGTGCCAGCAGTAAGAATTCCCCCGGGACAGGGGAAGCTTTCTTT
CASSKNSPGTGEAFF
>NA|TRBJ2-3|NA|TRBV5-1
TGCGCCAGCAGCTTGAATCCCGCAGGAGGATCTAGCACAGATACGCAGTATTTT
CASSLNPAGGSSTDTQYF
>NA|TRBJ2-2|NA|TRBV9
TGTGCCAGCAGCGTAGACCCCGGGGAGCTGTTTTTT
CASSVDPGELFF
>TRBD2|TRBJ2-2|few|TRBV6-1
TGTGCCAGCATCGGACTAGCGGGAGGTGGGAGCACCGGGGAGCTGTTTTTT
CASIGLAGGGSTGELFF
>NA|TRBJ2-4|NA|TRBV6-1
TGTGCCAGCAGCTCCCCAGGGGCGAACATTCAGTACTTC
CASSSPGANIQYF
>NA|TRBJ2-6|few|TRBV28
TGTGCCAGCAGTTTATTGAGCGGAAGCTCTGGGGCCAACGTCCTGACTTTC
CASSLLSGSSGANVLTF
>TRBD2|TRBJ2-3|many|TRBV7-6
TGTGCCAGCAGCTTACTAGCGGGAAAAACAGATACGCAGTATTTT
CASSLLAGKTDTQYF
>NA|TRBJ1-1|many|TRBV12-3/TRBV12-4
TGTGCCAGCAGCTGGGCAGATAACACTGAAGCTTTCTTT
CASSWADNTEAFF
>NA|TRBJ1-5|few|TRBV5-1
TGCGCCAGCAGCACGGACACCAATCAGCCCCAGCATTTT
CASSTDTNQPQHF
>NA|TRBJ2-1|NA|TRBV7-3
TGTGCCAGCAGCTTATCGGCAGGAGCTCGGTTCCAGTTCTTC
CASSLSAGARFQFF
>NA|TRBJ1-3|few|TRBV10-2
TGCGCCAGCAGTGTGACAGCTAACTCTGGAAACACCATATATTTT
CASSVTANSGNTIYF
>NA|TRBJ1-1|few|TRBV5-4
TGTGCCAGCAGTCGCGACCCAACCATGAACACTGAAGCTTTCTTT
CASSRDPTMNTEAFF
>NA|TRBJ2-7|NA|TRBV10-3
TGTGCCGTCCGGGACGGAGATTCCTACGAGCAGTACTTC
CAVRDGDSYEQYF
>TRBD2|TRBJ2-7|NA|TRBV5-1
TGCGCCAGCAGCCTGACTAGCGGGAGTCTCAACGAGCAGTACTTC
CASSLTSGSLNEQYF
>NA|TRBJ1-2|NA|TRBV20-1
TGCAGTGCTAGAGATCGAAGGACGAACTATGGCTACACCTTC
CSARDRRTNYGYTF
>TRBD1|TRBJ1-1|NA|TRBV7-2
TGTGCCAGCAGCTTCCCCGGGACAGGTGGTTTCTTT
CASSFPGTGGFF
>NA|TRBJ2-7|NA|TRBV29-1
TGCAGCGTTGAAGATCGCCTAGAAGGGGCCTACGAGCAGTACTTC
CSVEDRLEGAYEQYF
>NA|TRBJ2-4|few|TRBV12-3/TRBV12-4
TGTGCCAGCAGTTTAAGTGCCGAAGGGCACATTCAGTACTTC
CASSLSAEGHIQYF
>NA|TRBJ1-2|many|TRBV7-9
TGTGCCAGCAGCTTAGGGGACTATGGCTACACCTTC
CASSLGDYGYTF
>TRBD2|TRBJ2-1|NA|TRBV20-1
TGCAGTGCTTCCGCTGGGCGGGGGGGCAATGAGCAGTTCTTC
CSASAGRGGNEQFF
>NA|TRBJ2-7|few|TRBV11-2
TGTGCCAGCAGCTTACAGGGCCACGAGCAGTACTTC
CASSLQGHEQYF
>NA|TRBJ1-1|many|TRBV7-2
TGTGCCAGCAGCTTAGCTTCTGGGATGAACACTGAAGCTTTCTTT
CASSLASGMNTEAFF
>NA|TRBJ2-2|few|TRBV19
TGTGCCAGTAGTATGGGCGGATACACCGGGGAGCTGTTTTTT
CASSMGGYTGELFF
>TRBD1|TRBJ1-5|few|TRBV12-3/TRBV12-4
TGTGCCAGCAGTTTAAACAGGGGTCTAGCGCCCCAGCATTTT
CASSLNRGLAPQHF
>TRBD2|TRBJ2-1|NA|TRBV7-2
TGTGCCAGCAGCCGACCGGGACTAGCGAAAAATGAGCAGTTCTTC
CASSRPGLAKNEQFF
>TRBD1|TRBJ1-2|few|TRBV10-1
TGCGCCCCGGACAGGACTATTAAGCAGTTCGGCTACACCTTC
CAPDRTIKQFGYTF
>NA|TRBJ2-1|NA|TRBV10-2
TGCGCCAGCAGACACCAGGGACCCTCCTACAATGAGCAGTTCTTC
CASRHQGPSYNEQFF
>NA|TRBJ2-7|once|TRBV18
TGTGCCAGCTCACAGCAGGAAAACTACGAGCAGTACTTC
CASSQQENYEQYF
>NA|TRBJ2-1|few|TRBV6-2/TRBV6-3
TGTGCCAGCACAATGGCAGGGGTCAATGAGCAGTTCTTC
CASTMAGVNEQFF
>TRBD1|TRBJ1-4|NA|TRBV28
TGTGCCAGCAGGCGCACCGGGACAGGGTATGAAAAACTGTTTTTT
CASRRTGTGYEKLFF
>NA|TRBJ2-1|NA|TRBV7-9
TGTGCCAGCAGCCCCGCGCCTTCGGGGGAGCAGTTCTTC
CASSPAPSGEQFF
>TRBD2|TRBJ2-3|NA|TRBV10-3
TGTGCCACCACCAAGCAGGGACTAGCGGCTAGCACAGATACGCAGTATTTT
CATTKQGLAASTDTQYF
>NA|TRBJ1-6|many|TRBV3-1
TGTGCCAGCAGCCCGTCGGTTCAAGGGAATTCACCCCTCCACTTT
CASSPSVQGNSPLHF
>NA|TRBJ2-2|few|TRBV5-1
TGCGCCAGCAGCAAAACGGGACCCCAGAACACCGGGGAGCTGTTTTTT
CASSKTGPQNTGELFF
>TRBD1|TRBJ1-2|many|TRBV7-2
TGTGCCAGCAGCCGGGACAGGGAATATGGCTACACCTTC
CASSRDREYGYTF